The rows below give T cell receptor beta chains drawn from one sample of a study of chemoradiotherapy in HPV16-positive cancers. The repertoire was sequenced with immunoSEQ multiplex PCR; TCRdb's copy has only in-frame clones and lacks some. This table holds about 1,300 clones, 81% found once. Sequenced here: tumor tissue, sampled from a patient who underwent chemoradiotherapy. The receptors originated from a human donor with HPV-associated anogenital cancer. CDR3s include the opening cysteine and the closing phenylalanine or tryptophan. The order of the fields is J gene, V gene, CDR3 protein.

>TRBJ1-2|TRBV6-1
CASSEGPRVYGYTF
>TRBJ1-6|TRBV14
CASSPQRGNSPLHF
>TRBJ2-3|TRBV2
CASSETGLGTDTQYF
>TRBJ2-7|TRBV7-8
CASSLGGFYEQYF
>TRBJ2-3|TRBV4-1
CASSQGRFSTDTQYF
>TRBJ2-2|TRBV28
CASSLTGGAGELFF
>TRBJ2-2|TRBV6-5
CASSYLTGEAGELFF
>TRBJ1-2|TRBV5-1
CASSLRGDGYTF
>TRBJ1-1|TRBV5-1
CASSRDPYYTEAFF
>TRBJ2-7|TRBV11-2
CASSPPAGGPYEQYF
>TRBJ2-5|TRBV9
CASSGGQQETQYF
>TRBJ2-5|TRBV5-1
CASSLGDYLQETQYF
>TRBJ1-1|TRBV5-4
CASSLDQGVNTEAFF
>TRBJ2-2|TRBV7-3
CASSSLGSGGPTGELFF
>TRBJ2-3|TRBV11-3
CASGPGRGAGTDTQYF
>TRBJ2-3|TRBV18
CASSFDRGGDTQYF
>TRBJ2-1|TRBV29-1
CSVDEGLAGYNEQFF
>TRBJ1-5|TRBV28
CASSLRITGESNQPQHF
>TRBJ2-1|TRBV5-3
CARSGGPAGANEQFF
>TRBJ2-7|TRBV11-2
CASSRKTSGVDEQYF
>TRBJ1-1|TRBV7-9
CASSFPKGEAFF
>TRBJ2-5|TRBV7-9
CASSLPRGQGGETQYF
>TRBJ1-2|TRBV29-1
CSVEGTLTAGYTF
>TRBJ2-5|TRBV7-3
CASSLEPGQTQYF
>TRBJ2-1|TRBV7-2
CASSPTSGNYNEQFF
>TRBJ2-1|TRBV18
CASSPQTSASNEQFF
>TRBJ1-1|TRBV27
CASSFMGQTNTEAFF
>TRBJ2-7|TRBV6-5
CASRPGQAYEQYF
>TRBJ1-1|TRBV18
CASSPSSSTEAFF
>TRBJ1-3|TRBV18
CASSPVDSHHSGNTIYF
>TRBJ1-2|TRBV6-1
CASSEDGGLYGYTF
>TRBJ1-5|TRBV19
CASSIDNGKQGTNQPQHF
>TRBJ2-2|TRBV28
CASSLKGAGGAGELFF
>TRBJ2-2|TRBV27
CASSLSPVNTGELFF
>TRBJ1-3|TRBV19
CASSPDWTGNTIYF
>TRBJ1-4|TRBV19
CASSIPGLNEKLFF
>TRBJ1-3|TRBV5-5
CASSLTGDTGNTIYF
>TRBJ2-7|TRBV2
CASSEPSGHGYEQYF
>TRBJ1-1|TRBV23-1
CASRERRVNTEAFF
>-|TRBV7-9
CASSLDSGPLYEQYF
>TRBJ2-1|TRBV5-5
CASSRGPGEQFF
>TRBJ1-6|TRBV27
CASSLGQVNSPLHF
>TRBJ2-3|TRBV7-6
CASSLVAASSTDTQYF
>TRBJ2-1|TRBV9
CASSPRFGGPLQDEQFF
>TRBJ2-5|TRBV7-2
CASSPPAGRKETQYF
>TRBJ2-7|TRBV27
CASSQWTGGDEQYF
>TRBJ2-3|TRBV6-4
CASSDSSGSGDTQYF
>TRBJ2-1|TRBV7-3
CASSTGTGHNEQFF
>TRBJ2-7|TRBV19
CASSPRPNWEVYEQYF
>TRBJ1-5|TRBV9
CASSVGTGRNQPQHF
>TRBJ2-3|TRBV6-4
CASSDSGQGHTDTQYF
>TRBJ2-3|TRBV18
CASSPGSGSIPTQYF
>TRBJ2-5|TRBV28
CASRDGFETQYF
>TRBJ2-3|TRBV25-1
CASSEADTVGQADF
>TRBJ2-1|TRBV5-4
CASSLGPGLAISEQFF
>TRBJ2-7|TRBV27
CASSTGTSDDYEQYF
>TRBJ2-7|TRBV27
CASSLSAGQLTYEQYF
>TRBJ2-1|TRBV7-2
CASTKRGGAGNEQFF
>TRBJ1-4|TRBV9
CASSVEGTGYGNEKLFF
>TRBJ2-7|TRBV6-5
CASRFGQRRDEQYF